The 14 T cell receptor beta chains below come from one sample, sequenced in a study of Graves' ophthalmopathy and Graves' hyperthyroidism. Transcripts of RNA were the source for amplifying TCR beta CDR3 regions. The first-round RT-PCR employed HTBI primers together with the Qiagen OneStep RT-PCR kit. A multiplex PCR was then performed as the second round. TCRdb independently ran MiXCR on the multiplex PCR reads; one entry per CDR3 protein. The table shows about 500,000 distinct CDR3 sequences, with less than 45% occurring only once. The sequencing sample was made of peripheral blood or thyroid tissue (not recorded which). These receptors were collected from an adult man with Graves' hyperthyroidism.

V gene TRBV10-3 combines with J gene TRBJ1-6; D not certain. The CDR3 consists of 17 residues. The germline V and J ends were trimmed by 4 bases and 2 bases, with 15 bases remaining between them. Germline assignment: CDR1 ENHRY and CDR2 SYGVKD. CDR3 region: CAISGSGGETYNSPLHF. The CDR3 nucleotides read TGTGCCATCAGTGGGAGTGGTGGGGAAACCTATAATTCACCCCTCCACTTT.

Points on this clonotype: One end of the junction fails to match germline, which may point to a read error. The V gene is TRBV19, the J gene TRBJ1-2, with a possible D match to TRBD1 (6 bases). CDR1 LNHDA and CDR2 SQIVND come from the germline V gene (reference sequence). The CDR3 contains 16 residues. The CDR3 sequence: CVSTQGRGVPNYGYTF. The CDR3 DNA follows: TGTGTCAGTACCCAAGGCAGGGGTGTCCCTAACTATGGCTACACCTTC.

The table lists this clonotype with many counts. The chain combines TRBV2 with TRBJ2-7, with TRBD2 identical over 8 bases. Per germline, CDR1 SNHLY and CDR2 FYNNEI. This CDR3 region has 15 residues. The V and J ends lost 0 bases and 4 bases, in that order; junction bases with no gene match: 5. CDR3 region: CASSEAWTSLYEQYF. The CDR3 bases are TGTGCCAGCAGTGAAGCCTGGACTAGCTTGTACGAGCAGTACTTC.

This chain connects TRBV30 to TRBJ2-7; D is undetermined. Trimming took 2 bases from V and 2 from J, leaving 7 bases between them. The CDR3 extends over 12 amino acids. Per germline, CDR1 GTSNPN and CDR2 SVGIG (reference sequence). CDR3 region: CAWSPFPYEQYF. For the CDR3, the DNA is TGTGCCTGGAGTCCATTCCCCTACGAGCAGTACTTC.

The table lists this clonotype with many counts. CDR3 region: CASSPLLAGGEETQYF. The DNA for the CDR3 is TGTGCCAGCAGCCCCTTGCTAGCGGGGGGTGAGGAGACCCAGTACTTC. The V and J genes are TRBV7-9 and TRBJ2-5; 11 bases are shared with TRBD2. Germline CDR1 is SEHNR and CDR2 is FQNEAQ (reference sequence). The V and J ends lost 5 bases and 5 bases, in that order; junction bases with no gene match: 10. This CDR3 contains 16 residues.

Details on this clonotype: A read error may be the cause here, since a much bigger clone is one base away. The V gene is TRBV11-3, the J gene TRBJ1-4; 7 bases line up with TRBD1. The CDR3 is 16 residues long. CDR1 SGHNT and CDR2 YENEEA come from the germline V gene. The V gene end was trimmed by 8 bases and the J gene end by 6 bases; junction bases not matched to a gene: 15. CDR3 DNA: TGTGCCAGCGGCTCCCCTGGGGCCAGGGGGTATGAAAAACTGTTTTTT. Its protein is CASGSPGARGYEKLFF.

Remarks on this clonotype: The conserved phenylalanine or tryptophan is not found at the CDR3 terminus, so this likely reflects a read error. The V gene is TRBV29-1, the J gene TRBJ2-6; the D is unclear. Germline CDR1 reads SQVTM; CDR2 reads ANQGSEA. The CDR3 is 13 residues long. Trimming removed 0 bases at V and 4 bases at J, with 4 bases between. CDR3 in amino acids: CSVEDGGANVLTL. The CDR3 DNA sequence: TGCAGCGTTGAAGACGGGGGGGCCAACGTCCTGACTCTC.

This clonotype has at least ten counts. This chain links TRBV10-1 with TRBJ1-6; D unresolved. Per germline, CDR1 WNHNN and CDR2 SYGVQD (reference sequence). V dropped 1 base and J dropped 9 bases, with 10 bases sitting between them. The CDR3 contains 14 residues. DNA for the CDR3: TGCGCCAGCAGTGAGTTAACGCGGGGTTCACCCCTCCACTTT. This translates into CASSELTRGSPLHF.

This chain joins TRBV12-3 or TRBV12-4 and TRBJ1-4; TRBD1 matches at 10 bases. V lost 5 bases, J lost 10 bases, and 10 bases stayed unmatched. This CDR3 spans 15 amino acids. CDR3 nucleotide sequence: TGTGCCAGCAGTGTTACCGGGACAGGGGTGGGAAAACTGTTTTTT. This encodes CASSVTGTGVGKLFF.

J is TRBJ2-2 and V is TRBV5-1; TRBD1 matches at 7 bases. V lost 5 bases and J lost 3; bases outside the gene matches: 1. Germline lookup yields CDR1 SGHRS and CDR2 YFSETQ. The CDR3 totals 13 residues. CDR3 region: CASRQGDTGELFF. The DNA for the CDR3 is TGCGCCAGCAGGCAGGGGGACACCGGGGAGCTGTTTTTT.

The chain combines TRBV7-9 with TRBJ1-2; TRBD1 agrees at 10 bases. The CDR3 spans 15 residues. Germline assignment: CDR1 SEHNR and CDR2 FQNEAQ (reference sequence). V lost 5 bases and J lost 6; bases outside the gene matches: 9. CDR3 coding DNA: TGTGCCAGCAGCCTTGACAGGGGGCGTAAGGATGGCTACACCTTC. Amino acid sequence: CASSLDRGRKDGYTF.

With regard to this clonotype: No conserved phenylalanine or tryptophan is present at the end of the CDR3, so a read error is the likely explanation. The gene calls are TRBV7-2 and TRBJ1-1; D remains unclear. There are 14 residues in the CDR3. The germline CDR1 and CDR2 sequences are SGHTA and FQGNSA. V was cut by 1 base and J by 0 bases, with 6 bases left in between. This CDR3 reads CASSLGGMNTEAFS. DNA of the CDR3: TGTGCCAGCAGCTTAGGCGGGATGAACACTGAAGCTTTCTCT.

This clonotype was detected many times. Sequence at one end of the junction differs from germline and may be a read error. The chain has TRBV2 and TRBJ2-2; tentatively, D is TRBD2 (5 bases). Germline V gene sequence: CDR1 SNHLY, CDR2 FYNNEI. CDR3 length: 15 amino acids. The CDR3 reads CASSEALWGSGELFF. CDR3 bases: TGTGCCAGCAGTGAAGCACTATGGGGTTCCGGGGAGCTATTTTTT.

Worth noting for this clonotype: A read error may account for a junction end that differs from germline. The rearrangement uses TRBV7-6 and TRBJ1-6, with TRBD1 matching over 8 bases. The germline V gene encodes CDR1 SGHVS and CDR2 FNYEAQ. The CDR3 has 22 amino acids. CDR3 protein: CASSLAQGPGPNTGTGLSPLRF. CDR3 DNA: TGTGCCAGCAGCTTAGCGCAGGGCCCCGGACCTAACACCGGGACAGGACTTTCACCCCTCCGCTTT.